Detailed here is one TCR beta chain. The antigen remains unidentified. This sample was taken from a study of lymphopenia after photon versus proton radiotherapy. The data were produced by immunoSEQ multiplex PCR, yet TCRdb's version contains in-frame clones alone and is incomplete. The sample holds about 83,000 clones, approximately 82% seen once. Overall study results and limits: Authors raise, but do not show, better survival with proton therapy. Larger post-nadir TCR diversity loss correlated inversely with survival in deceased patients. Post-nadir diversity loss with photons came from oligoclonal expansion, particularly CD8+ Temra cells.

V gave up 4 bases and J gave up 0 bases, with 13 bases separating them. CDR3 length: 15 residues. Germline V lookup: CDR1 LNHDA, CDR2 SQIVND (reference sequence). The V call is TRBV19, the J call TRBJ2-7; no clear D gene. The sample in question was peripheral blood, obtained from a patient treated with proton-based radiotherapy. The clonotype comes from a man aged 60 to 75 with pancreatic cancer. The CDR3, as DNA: TGTGCCAGTAGTAGGTATGGCGGTAGCTCCTACGAGCAGTACTTC. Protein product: CASSRYGGSSYEQYF.